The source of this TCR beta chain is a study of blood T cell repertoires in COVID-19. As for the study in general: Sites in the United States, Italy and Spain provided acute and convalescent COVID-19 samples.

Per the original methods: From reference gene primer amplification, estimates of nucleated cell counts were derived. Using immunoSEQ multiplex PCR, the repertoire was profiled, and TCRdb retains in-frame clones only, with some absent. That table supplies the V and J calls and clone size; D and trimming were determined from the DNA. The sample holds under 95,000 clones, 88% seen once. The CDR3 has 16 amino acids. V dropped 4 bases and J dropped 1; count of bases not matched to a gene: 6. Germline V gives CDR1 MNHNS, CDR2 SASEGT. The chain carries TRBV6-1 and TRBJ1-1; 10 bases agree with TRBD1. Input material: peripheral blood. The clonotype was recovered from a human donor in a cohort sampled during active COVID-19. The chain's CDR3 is CASSGWTGGGNTEAFF. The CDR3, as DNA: TGTGCCAGCAGTGGATGGACAGGGGGGGGGAACACTGAAGCTTTCTTT.